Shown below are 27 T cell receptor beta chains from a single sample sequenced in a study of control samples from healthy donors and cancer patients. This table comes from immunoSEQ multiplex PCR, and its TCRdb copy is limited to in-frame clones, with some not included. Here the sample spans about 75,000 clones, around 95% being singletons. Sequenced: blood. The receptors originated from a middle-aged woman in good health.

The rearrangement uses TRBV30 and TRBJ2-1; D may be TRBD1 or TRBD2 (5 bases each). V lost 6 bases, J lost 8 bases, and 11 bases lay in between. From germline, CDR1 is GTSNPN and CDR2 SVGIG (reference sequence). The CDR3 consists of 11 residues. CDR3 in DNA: TGTGCCTGCCCCGGGACCTATGAGCAGTTCTTC. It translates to CACPGTYEQFF.

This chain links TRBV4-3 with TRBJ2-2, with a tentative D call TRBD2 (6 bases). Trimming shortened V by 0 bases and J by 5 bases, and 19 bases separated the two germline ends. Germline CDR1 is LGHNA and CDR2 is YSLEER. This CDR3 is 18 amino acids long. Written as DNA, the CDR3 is TGCGCCAGCAGCCAAGATCTGGGCGTCCTTGGGGGGACCGGGGAGCTGTTTTTT. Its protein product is CASSQDLGVLGGTGELFF.

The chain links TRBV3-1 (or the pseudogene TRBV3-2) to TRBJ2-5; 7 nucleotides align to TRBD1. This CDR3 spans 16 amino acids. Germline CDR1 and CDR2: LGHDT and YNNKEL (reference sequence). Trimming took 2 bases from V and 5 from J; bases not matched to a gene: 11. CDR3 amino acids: CASSQFRTGVRETQYF. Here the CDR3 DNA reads TGTGCCAGCAGCCAATTCCGGACAGGAGTTAGGGAGACCCAGTACTTC.

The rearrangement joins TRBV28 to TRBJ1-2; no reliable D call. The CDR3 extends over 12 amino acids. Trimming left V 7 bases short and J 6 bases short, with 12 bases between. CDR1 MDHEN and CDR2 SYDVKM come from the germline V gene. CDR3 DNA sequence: TGTGCCAGCACCTTAAACAGAAATGGCTACACCTTC. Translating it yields CASTLNRNGYTF.

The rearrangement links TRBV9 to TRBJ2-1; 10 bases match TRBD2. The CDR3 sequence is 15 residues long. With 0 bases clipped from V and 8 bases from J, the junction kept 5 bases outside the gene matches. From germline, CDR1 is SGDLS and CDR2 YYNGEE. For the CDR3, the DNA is TGTGCCAGCAGCGTAGACAGCGGGGGGGCTTATGAGCAGTTCTTC. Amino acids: CASSVDSGGAYEQFF.

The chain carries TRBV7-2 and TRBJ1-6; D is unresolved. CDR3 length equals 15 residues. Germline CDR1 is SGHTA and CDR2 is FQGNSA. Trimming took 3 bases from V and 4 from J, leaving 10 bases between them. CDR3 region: CASSLAGSYNSPLHF. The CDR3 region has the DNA TGTGCCAGCAGCTTGGCTGGTAGTTATAATTCACCCCTCCACTTT. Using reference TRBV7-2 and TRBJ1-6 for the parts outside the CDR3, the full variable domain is GAGVSQSPSNKVTEKGKDVELRCDPISGHTALYWYRQSLGQGLEFLIYFQGNSAPDKSGLPSDRFSAERTGGSVSTLTIQRTQQEDSAVYLCASSLAGSYNSPLHFGNGTRLTVT.

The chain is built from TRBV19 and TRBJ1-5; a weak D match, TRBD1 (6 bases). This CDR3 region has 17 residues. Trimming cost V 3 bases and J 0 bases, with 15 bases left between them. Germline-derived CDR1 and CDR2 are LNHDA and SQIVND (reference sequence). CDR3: CASSISEGVFSNQPQHF. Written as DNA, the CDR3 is TGTGCCAGTAGTATTTCAGAGGGGGTCTTTAGCAATCAGCCCCAGCATTTT.

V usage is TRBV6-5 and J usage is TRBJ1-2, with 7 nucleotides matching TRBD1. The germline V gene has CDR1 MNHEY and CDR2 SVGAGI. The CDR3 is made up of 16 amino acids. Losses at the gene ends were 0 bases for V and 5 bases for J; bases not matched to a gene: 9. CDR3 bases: TGTGCCAGCAGTTACTCGGGACAGCATCCTGAGTATGGCTACACCTTC. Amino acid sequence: CASSYSGQHPEYGYTF.

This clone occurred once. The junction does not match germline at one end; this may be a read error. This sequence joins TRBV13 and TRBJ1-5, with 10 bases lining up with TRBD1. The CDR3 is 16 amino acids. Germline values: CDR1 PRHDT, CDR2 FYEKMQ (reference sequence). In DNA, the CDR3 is TGTGCCAGCAGCCTAGGCCCCCGGGACAGGGGACAGCCCCAGCATTTT. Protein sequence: CASSLGPRDRGQPQHF.

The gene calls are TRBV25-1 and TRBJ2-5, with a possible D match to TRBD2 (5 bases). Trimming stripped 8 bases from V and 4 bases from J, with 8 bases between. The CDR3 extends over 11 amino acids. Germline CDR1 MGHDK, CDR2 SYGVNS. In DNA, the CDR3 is TGTGCCAGCGCCGCGGGAGAGACCCAGTACTTC. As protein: CASAAGETQYF. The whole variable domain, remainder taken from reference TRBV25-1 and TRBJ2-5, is EADIYQTPRYLVIGTGKKITLECSQTMGHDKMYWYQQDPGMELHLIHYSYGVNSTEKGDLSSESTVSRIRTEHFPLTLESARPSHTSQYLCASAAGETQYFGPGTRLLVL.

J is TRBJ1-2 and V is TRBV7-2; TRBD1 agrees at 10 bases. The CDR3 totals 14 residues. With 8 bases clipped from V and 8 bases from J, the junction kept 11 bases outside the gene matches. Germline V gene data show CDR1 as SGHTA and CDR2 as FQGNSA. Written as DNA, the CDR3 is TGTGCCAGCCGACAGGGACAGGGGAGAGGCGGCTACACCTTC. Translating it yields CASRQGQGRGGYTF. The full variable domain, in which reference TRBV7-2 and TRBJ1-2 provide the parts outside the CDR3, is GAGVSQSPSNKVTEKGKDVELRCDPISGHTALYWYRQSLGQGLEFLIYFQGNSAPDKSGLPSDRFSAERTGGSVSTLTIQRTQQEDSAVYLCASRQGQGRGGYTFGSGTRLTVV.

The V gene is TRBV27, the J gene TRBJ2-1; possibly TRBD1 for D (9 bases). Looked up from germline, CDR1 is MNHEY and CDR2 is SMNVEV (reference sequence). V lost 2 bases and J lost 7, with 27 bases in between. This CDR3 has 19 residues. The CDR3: CASSLGQGRSGSSGNEQFF. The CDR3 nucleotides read TGTGCCAGCAGTTTAGGACAGGGGAGAAGCGGGAGTTCCGGTAATGAGCAGTTCTTC.

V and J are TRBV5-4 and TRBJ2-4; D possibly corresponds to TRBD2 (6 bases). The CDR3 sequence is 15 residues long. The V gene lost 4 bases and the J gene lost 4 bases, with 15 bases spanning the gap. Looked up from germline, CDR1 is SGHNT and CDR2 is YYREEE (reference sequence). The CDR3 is CASSQFPRGKNIQYF. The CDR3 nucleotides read TGTGCCAGCAGCCAATTCCCCCGGGGGAAAAACATTCAGTACTTC. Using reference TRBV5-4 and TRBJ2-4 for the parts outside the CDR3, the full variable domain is ETGVTQSPTHLIKTRGQQVTLRCSSQSGHNTVSWYQQALGQGPQFIFQYYREEENGRGNFPPRFSGLQFPNYSSELNVNALELDDSALYLCASSQFPRGKNIQYFGAGTRLSVL.

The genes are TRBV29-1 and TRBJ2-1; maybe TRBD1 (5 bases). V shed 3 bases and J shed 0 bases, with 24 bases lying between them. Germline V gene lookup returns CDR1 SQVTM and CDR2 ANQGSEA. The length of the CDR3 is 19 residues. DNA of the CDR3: TGCAGCGTTGATTTTTTCGGTAGCAGGGCCATCAACTCCTACAATGAGCAGTTCTTC. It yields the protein CSVDFFGSRAINSYNEQFF.

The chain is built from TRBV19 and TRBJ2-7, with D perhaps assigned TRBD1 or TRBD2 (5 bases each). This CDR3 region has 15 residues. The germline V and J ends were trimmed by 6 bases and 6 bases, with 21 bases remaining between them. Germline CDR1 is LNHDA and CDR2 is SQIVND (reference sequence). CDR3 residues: CASSTNEGPIIEQYF. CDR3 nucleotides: TGTGCCAGTAGCACTAATGAGGGGCCTATAATCGAGCAGTACTTC. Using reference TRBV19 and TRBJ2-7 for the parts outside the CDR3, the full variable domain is DGGITQSPKYLFRKEGQNVTLSCEQNLNHDAMYWYRQDPGQGLRLIYYSQIVNDFQKGDIAEGYSVSREKKESFPLTVTSAQKNPTAFYLCASSTNEGPIIEQYFGPGTRLTVT.

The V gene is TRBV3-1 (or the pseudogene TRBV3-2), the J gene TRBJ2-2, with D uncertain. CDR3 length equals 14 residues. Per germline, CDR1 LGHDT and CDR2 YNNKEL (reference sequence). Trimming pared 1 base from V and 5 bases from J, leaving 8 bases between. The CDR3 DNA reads TGTGCCAGCAGCCAAGTCAGCGTAACCGGGGAGCTGTTTTTT. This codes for CASSQVSVTGELFF.

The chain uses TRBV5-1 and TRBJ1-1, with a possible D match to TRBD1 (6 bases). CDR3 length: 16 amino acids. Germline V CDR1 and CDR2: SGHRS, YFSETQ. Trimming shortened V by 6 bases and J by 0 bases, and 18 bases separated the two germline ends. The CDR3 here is CASTDQKGGMNTEAFF. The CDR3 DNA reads TGCGCCAGCACCGATCAAAAGGGGGGAATGAACACTGAAGCTTTCTTT.

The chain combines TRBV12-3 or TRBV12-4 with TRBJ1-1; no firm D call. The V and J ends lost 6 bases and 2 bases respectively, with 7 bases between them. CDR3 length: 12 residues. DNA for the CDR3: TGTGCCAGCAGCCCCCTAAACACTGAAGCTTTCTTT. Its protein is CASSPLNTEAFF.

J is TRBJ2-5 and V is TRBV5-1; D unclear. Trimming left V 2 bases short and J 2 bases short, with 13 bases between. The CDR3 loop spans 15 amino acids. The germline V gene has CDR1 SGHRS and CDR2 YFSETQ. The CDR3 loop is CASSFGESTQETQYF. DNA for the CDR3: TGCGCCAGCAGCTTTGGAGAGTCTACTCAAGAGACCCAGTACTTC.

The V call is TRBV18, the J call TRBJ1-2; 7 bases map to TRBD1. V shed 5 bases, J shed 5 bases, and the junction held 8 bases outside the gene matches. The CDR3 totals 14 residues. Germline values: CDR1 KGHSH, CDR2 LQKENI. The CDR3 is CASSERQGLYGYTF. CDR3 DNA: TGTGCCAGCTCAGAGAGACAGGGCCTGTATGGCTACACCTTC.

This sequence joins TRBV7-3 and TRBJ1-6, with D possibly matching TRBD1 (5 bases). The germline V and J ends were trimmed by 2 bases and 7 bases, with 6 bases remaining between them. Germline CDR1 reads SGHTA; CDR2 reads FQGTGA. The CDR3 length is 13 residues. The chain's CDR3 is CASSLDRNSPLHF. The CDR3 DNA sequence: TGTGCCAGCAGCTTAGACAGAAATTCACCCCTCCACTTT.

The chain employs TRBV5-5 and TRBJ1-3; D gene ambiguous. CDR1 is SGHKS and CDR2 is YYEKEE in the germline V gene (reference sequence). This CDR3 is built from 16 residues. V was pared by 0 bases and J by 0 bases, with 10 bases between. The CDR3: CASSLALRSSGNTIYF. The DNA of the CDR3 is TGTGCCAGCAGCTTGGCTCTCAGATCCTCTGGAAACACCATATATTTT.

The CDR3 DNA reads as TGTGCCAGCAGCCACGGGGGTTCAGATACGCAGTATTTT. It encodes CASSHGGSDTQYF. The rearrangement links TRBV14 to TRBJ2-3; tentatively, D is TRBD2 (6 bases). Trimming removed 3 bases from V and 4 bases from J, with 8 bases in between. CDR1 and CDR2 from the germline V gene are SGHDN and FVKESK. This CDR3 comprises 13 residues. Full variable domain (rest looked up from reference TRBV14 and TRBJ2-3): EAGVTQFPSHSVIEKGQTVTLRCDPISGHDNLYWYRRVMGKEIKFLLHFVKESKQDESGMPNNRFLAERTGGTYSTLKVQPAELEDSGVYFCASSHGGSDTQYFGPGTRLTVL.

Here the CDR3 DNA reads TGTGCCTGGAGCGTGGACAATTACTCCTACGAGCAGTACTTC. Its protein product is CAWSVDNYSYEQYF. The chain joins TRBV30 to TRBJ2-7, with D perhaps TRBD1 (5 bases). The germline V and J ends were trimmed by 3 bases and 0 bases, with 12 bases remaining between them. The length of the CDR3 is 14 residues. Looked up from germline, CDR1 is GTSNPN and CDR2 is SVGIG (reference sequence).

The CDR3 coding sequence is TGTGCCAGCAGTTACTTGGCAGGGGGTACCGGGGAGCTGTTTTTT. It translates to CASSYLAGGTGELFF. The V call is TRBV6-5, the J call TRBJ2-2; 7 bases align to TRBD1. J lost 5 bases, V lost 1 base, and 4 bases had no gene match. Germline CDR1 and CDR2: MNHEY and SVGAGI. The CDR3 has 15 amino acids.

CDR3 sequence: CASSSLSPGTSGEQYF. The CDR3 nucleotides are TGTGCCAGCAGCTCCCTTAGTCCAGGGACTAGCGGCGAGCAGTACTTC. This chain links TRBV3-1 (or the pseudogene TRBV3-2) with TRBJ2-7; TRBD2 aligns across 11 bases. V trimming: 5 bases; J trimming: 6 bases; junction bases outside the gene matches: 12. This CDR3 has 16 amino acids. Germline CDR1 and CDR2: LGHDT and YNNKEL (reference sequence).

The CDR3 DNA follows: TGTGCCAGCAGCTTAGCCGGGGGGACGGGTGAAAAACTGTTTTTT. Residues: CASSLAGGTGEKLFF. The chain joins TRBV7-9 to TRBJ1-4; D might be TRBD1 (5 bases). Deletions cut 0 bases from V and 7 bases from J, with 12 bases between. Germline V gives CDR1 SEHNR, CDR2 FQNEAQ (reference sequence). The CDR3 loop spans 15 amino acids.